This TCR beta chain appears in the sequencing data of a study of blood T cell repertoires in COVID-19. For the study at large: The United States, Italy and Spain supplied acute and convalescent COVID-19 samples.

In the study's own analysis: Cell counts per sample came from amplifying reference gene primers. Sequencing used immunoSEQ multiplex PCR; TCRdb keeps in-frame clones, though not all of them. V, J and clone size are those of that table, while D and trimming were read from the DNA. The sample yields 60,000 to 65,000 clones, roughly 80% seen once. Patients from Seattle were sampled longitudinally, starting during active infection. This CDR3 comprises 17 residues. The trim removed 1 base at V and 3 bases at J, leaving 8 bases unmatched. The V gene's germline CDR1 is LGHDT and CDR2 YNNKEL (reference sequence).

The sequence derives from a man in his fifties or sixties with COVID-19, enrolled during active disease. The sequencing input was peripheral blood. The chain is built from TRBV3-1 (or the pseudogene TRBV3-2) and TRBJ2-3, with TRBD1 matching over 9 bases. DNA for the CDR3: TGTGCCAGCAGCCAAGGCACAGGGGGCCTGCCAACAGATACGCAGTATTTT. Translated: CASSQGTGGLPTDTQYF.